The entry below describes one T cell receptor beta chain. The CDR3 sequence is 13 residues long. Germline V gives CDR1 MNHEY, CDR2 SMNVEV (reference sequence). V was pared by 2 bases and J by 8 bases, with 12 bases between. The data belong to a study of blood T cell repertoires in COVID-19. Background on the study: COVID-19 samples collected from the United States, Italy and Spain covered acute and convalescent phases. In each case, the material was cDNA or gDNA derived from T cells, B-cell-depleted T cells, or PBMCs.

As handled by the study authors: The assay estimated nucleated cells by amplifying reference gene primers. The data were produced by immunoSEQ multiplex PCR, yet TCRdb's version contains in-frame clones alone and is incomplete. Clone size and V and J calls were adopted from that table, with D and trimming inferred from the DNA. The table has about 68,000 clones, approximately 88% seen once. The sequenced sample consisted of peripheral blood. The chain is built from TRBV27 and TRBJ1-2; the D gene is possibly TRBD1 (6 bases). The sequence was collected from a human donor in a cohort sampled during active COVID-19. CDR3 loop: CASSLQTGGGYTF. The DNA of the CDR3 is TGTGCCAGCAGTTTACAGACAGGAGGAGGCTACACCTTC.